These 26 T cell receptor beta chains came from one sample sequenced in a study of cytomegalovirus exposure and HLA in healthy donors (TCRdb year 2017). Libraries were prepared through the immunoSEQ multiplex PCR assay. This is the immuneACCESS table as TCRdb keeps it, with only in-frame sequences that have V and J called. A part of the clones is gone; compared with another copy, unresolved V genes explain less than half, and the rest is unexplained. Recorded for this sample are approximately 150,000 clones; roughly 90% of them occurred a single time. The ten largest make up 4.5% of the sample. The sample taken for sequencing was PBMCs. The receptors here all came from a man younger than 35 in good health and CMV-seropositive.

The chain combines TRBV5-1 with TRBJ2-2; D is perhaps TRBD1 (5 bases). The CDR3 covers 16 residues. Trimming shortened V by 3 bases and J by 6 bases, and 18 bases separated the two germline ends. Per the germline V gene, CDR1 is SGHRS and CDR2 is YFSETQ. The CDR3 loop is CASSYTGGSFPGELFF. DNA for the CDR3: TGCGCCAGCAGCTATACAGGCGGTTCTTTCCCCGGGGAGCTGTTTTTT.

V gene TRBV5-8 combines with J gene TRBJ2-1, with TRBD2 identical over 8 bases. CDR3 length: 16 residues. Trimming took 4 bases from V and 9 from J; bases not matched to a gene: 15. CDR1 and CDR2 from the germline V gene are SGHTS and YDEGEE. The CDR3 loop is CASSNLREACKGEQFF. In DNA, the CDR3 is TGTGCCAGCAGCAACTTGCGGGAGGCTTGTAAGGGTGAGCAGTTCTTC.

This chain connects TRBV6-6 to TRBJ1-5, with D possibly matching TRBD1 (6 bases). The CDR3 extends over 15 amino acids. Per germline, CDR1 MNHNY and CDR2 SVGAGI (reference sequence). V lost 4 bases, J lost 1 base, and 11 bases lay in between. The CDR3 DNA follows: TGTGCCAGCAGTTCCACAGGGCTGAGCAATCAGCCCCAGCATTTT. The encoded protein is CASSSTGLSNQPQHF.

The rearrangement links TRBV30 to TRBJ1-5, with TRBD1 identical over 7 bases. Per the germline V gene, CDR1 is GTSNPN and CDR2 is SVGIG (reference sequence). The ends lost 3 bases at V and 1 base at J; junction bases unmatched: 6. The CDR3 spans 15 residues. CDR3 loop: CAWRAKQGSNQPQHF. The DNA for the CDR3 is TGTGCCTGGAGAGCCAAACAGGGGAGCAATCAGCCCCAGCATTTT.

The V call is TRBV5-1, the J call TRBJ2-7; tentative D call: TRBD1 (6 bases). This CDR3 region has 14 residues. Germline CDR1 is SGHRS and CDR2 is YFSETQ. The ends were cut back, 3 bases at V and 4 bases at J, with 14 bases in the middle. CDR3 coding DNA: TGCGCCAGCAGCTCGACAGGAGAATTATACGAGCAGTACTTC. It translates to CASSSTGELYEQYF.

This chain uses TRBV7-6 with TRBJ1-2; a possible D gene is TRBD1 (5 bases). V shed 5 bases and J shed 4 bases, with 14 bases lying between them. Germline V lookup: CDR1 SGHVS, CDR2 FNYEAQ. The CDR3 sequence is 14 residues long. The CDR3 region is CASSGGVSGYGYTF. In DNA, the CDR3 is TGTGCCAGCAGCGGGGGGGTCTCGGGCTATGGCTACACCTTC.

The J gene is TRBJ1-5, the V gene TRBV19; 8 nucleotides line up with TRBD1. This CDR3 is 13 amino acids long. The ends lost 6 bases at V and 6 bases at J; junction bases unmatched: 4. The germline gives CDR1 LNHDA, CDR2 SQIVND (reference sequence). The CDR3 spells CASSRTGSQPQHF. The CDR3 DNA sequence: TGTGCCAGTAGCCGGACAGGGTCTCAGCCCCAGCATTTT.

The chain recombines TRBV16 with TRBJ2-3; 7 bases line up with TRBD1. CDR1 and CDR2 from the germline V gene are KGHSY and FQNENV. This CDR3 comprises 14 residues. V lost 4 bases and J lost 6; bases outside the gene matches: 7. The CDR3 region has the DNA TGTGCCAGCAGCCGACAGGGCAATCTGGATACGCAGTATTTT. This translates into CASSRQGNLDTQYF.

The rearrangement joins TRBV27 to TRBJ2-1; 10 positions agree with TRBD1. Trimming cost V 6 bases and J 9 bases; bases outside gene matches: 8. The V gene's germline CDR1 is MNHEY and CDR2 SMNVEV (reference sequence). The CDR3 consists of 14 residues. The CDR3 DNA is TGTGCCAGCAGCCGCCCCGGACAGGGGGGTGAGCAGTTCTTC. Encoded protein: CASSRPGQGGEQFF.

The gene calls are TRBV27 and TRBJ2-7; a possible D gene is TRBD1 (6 bases). Trimming took off 3 bases at V and 3 bases at J, with 9 bases between the two ends. Germline V gene data show CDR1 as MNHEY and CDR2 as SMNVEV (reference sequence). The CDR3 loop spans 13 amino acids. CDR3 in amino acids: CASSLDRFYEQYF. CDR3 DNA: TGTGCCAGCAGTTTGGACAGATTCTACGAGCAGTACTTC.

This clone was found a few times. The chain carries TRBV2 and TRBJ1-1, with D possibly matching TRBD1 (5 bases). V shed 6 bases and J shed 1 base, with 12 bases lying between them. CDR3 length equals 14 residues. Per germline, CDR1 SNHLY and CDR2 FYNNEI. The CDR3 DNA is TGTGCCAGCAGGCACAGGTCCTCGAACACTGAAGCTTTCTTT. Residues: CASRHRSSNTEAFF.

This rearrangement joins TRBV6-1 to TRBJ2-7, with a possible D match to TRBD2 (6 bases). This CDR3 contains 11 residues. Germline CDR1 is MNHNS and CDR2 is SASEGT. V was cut by 6 bases and J by 6 bases, with 9 bases left in between. CDR3 protein: CASRLAGEQYF. The DNA of the CDR3 is TGTGCCAGCAGACTAGCTGGCGAGCAGTACTTC.

The chain carries TRBV9 and TRBJ2-1; 8 nucleotides line up with TRBD2. Germline V gives CDR1 SGDLS, CDR2 YYNGEE. Trimming removed 4 bases from V and 7 bases from J; junction bases left unmatched: 10. The CDR3 spans 15 residues. This chain's CDR3 is CASSPRGGLFNEQFF. The DNA for the CDR3 is TGTGCCAGCAGCCCCCGGGGGGGCCTTTTTAATGAGCAGTTCTTC.

The rearrangement joins TRBV7-2 to TRBJ2-7; 10 bases align to TRBD1. The CDR3 is 14 amino acids. J lost 5 bases, V lost 5 bases, and 6 bases had no gene match. Germline CDR1 and CDR2: SGHTA and FQGNSA. For the CDR3, the DNA is TGTGCCAGCAGCCCACGGACAGGGGGGAACGAGCAGTACTTC. Its protein is CASSPRTGGNEQYF.

In its sample, this clone was seen once. This chain connects TRBV6-1 to TRBJ1-1; the D is unclear. CDR3 length: 11 amino acids. Germline assignment: CDR1 MNHNS and CDR2 SASEGT. Trimming pared 2 bases from V and 7 bases from J, leaving 5 bases between. CDR3 in amino acids: CASSELYEAFF. In DNA form, the CDR3 reads TGTGCCAGCAGTGAACTTTATGAAGCTTTCTTT.

This sequence joins TRBV6-6 and TRBJ1-3; D is possibly TRBD1 (5 bases). The CDR3 consists of 16 residues. Between the trimmed V and J ends, which lost 2 bases and 0 bases, there was a span of 11 bases. Germline V CDR1 and CDR2: MNHNY, SVGAGI (reference sequence). The CDR3 is CASSYGQISSGNTIYF. The CDR3 region has the DNA TGTGCCAGCAGTTACGGACAAATCTCCTCTGGAAACACCATATATTTT.

This clone was seen just once. This chain links TRBV28 with TRBJ2-3; TRBD1 aligns across 7 bases. After removal of 5 bases from V and 0 bases from J, the junction contained 8 bases not matched to a gene. Germline V lookup: CDR1 MDHEN, CDR2 SYDVKM. The CDR3 loop spans 16 amino acids. The CDR3 loop reads CASSPPGQLSTDTQYF. Here the CDR3 DNA reads TGTGCCAGCAGTCCCCCGGGACAGCTTAGCACAGATACGCAGTATTTT.

The V and J genes are TRBV28 and TRBJ2-7, with 8 bases identical to TRBD1. CDR1 is MDHEN and CDR2 is SYDVKM in the germline V gene. V lost 2 bases, J lost 5 bases, and 8 bases stayed unmatched. The length of the CDR3 is 15 residues. CDR3 nucleotide sequence: TGTGCCAGCAGTTTAAGTGGACAGGGAGGAAACGAGCAGTACTTC. Translation gives CASSLSGQGGNEQYF.

The chain links TRBV11-2 to TRBJ1-1, with a weak D call TRBD1 (6 bases). The CDR3 covers 16 residues. V was shortened by 6 bases and J by 0 bases, with 17 bases between the two germline ends. CDR1 SGHAT and CDR2 FQNNGV come from the germline V gene. Here the CDR3 DNA reads TGTGCCAGCAGACCATCGCCGGGACATATGAACACTGAAGCTTTCTTT. This gives the protein CASRPSPGHMNTEAFF.

V gene TRBV5-6 combines with J gene TRBJ2-3; a possible D gene is TRBD2 (5 bases). This CDR3 contains 13 residues. Germline V gene data show CDR1 as SGHDT and CDR2 as YYEEEE. V lost 4 bases and J lost 12, with 18 bases in between. CDR3 DNA: TGTGCCAGCAGCGCCTCGGGGATAGGTCTACAGTATTTT. It codes for CASSASGIGLQYF.

This clone was found many times. The rearrangement joins TRBV7-9 to TRBJ2-7; TRBD2 agrees at 9 bases. Losses at the gene ends were 5 bases for V and 4 bases for J; bases not matched to a gene: 9. CDR3 length: 15 amino acids. Germline loops: CDR1 SEHNR, CDR2 FQNEAQ (reference sequence). In DNA form, the CDR3 reads TGTGCCAGCAGCGCACCGGGACTAGCTTTTTACGAGCAGTACTTC. This gives the protein CASSAPGLAFYEQYF.

This clone was picked up one time. The CDR3 DNA sequence: TGTGCCACCAGCAGAGAAGGCGGGCCGCCCCGGGACGAGCAGTACTTC. Its translation is CATSREGGPPRDEQYF. The chain couples TRBV15 to TRBJ2-7; perhaps TRBD2 as D (5 bases). V lost 0 bases, J lost 5 bases, and 17 bases lay in between. CDR3 length: 16 amino acids. CDR1 is LNHNV and CDR2 is YYDKDF in the germline V gene (reference sequence).

V gene TRBV5-6 combines with J gene TRBJ2-7; D not resolved. Germline lookup yields CDR1 SGHDT and CDR2 YYEEEE. Deletions cut 3 bases from V and 3 bases from J, with 10 bases between. The CDR3 has 13 residues. CDR3 in DNA: TGTGCCAGCAGCTCTCCTCGAGACTACGAGCAGTACTTC. This codes for CASSSPRDYEQYF.

The chain uses TRBV7-8 and TRBJ1-4; D is unresolved. The CDR3 extends over 14 amino acids. CDR1 and CDR2 (germline): SGHVS, FQNEAQ. V lost 5 bases, J lost 5 bases, and 12 bases lay in between. This chain's CDR3 is CASSVQALNEKLFF. CDR3 DNA sequence: TGTGCCAGCAGCGTCCAAGCACTGAATGAAAAACTGTTTTTT.

This chain links TRBV5-6 with TRBJ1-5, with TRBD1 as a possible D gene (6 bases). Trimming pared 3 bases from V and 0 bases from J, leaving 10 bases between. This CDR3 spans 15 amino acids. CDR1 is SGHDT, CDR2 YYEEEE, per germline. The DNA of the CDR3 is TGTGCCAGCAGCTCAGGACAGAATAGCAATCAGCCCCAGCATTTT. Its protein product is CASSSGQNSNQPQHF.

V is TRBV2 and J is TRBJ2-2; 9 bases match TRBD2. Per germline, CDR1 SNHLY and CDR2 FYNNEI. V dropped 5 bases and J dropped 7; count of bases not matched to a gene: 11. The CDR3 sequence is 16 residues long. CDR3 residues: CASSLGASGIVGELFF. The CDR3 bases are TGTGCCAGCAGTTTGGGGGCTAGCGGGATTGTCGGGGAGCTGTTTTTT.